This T cell receptor (beta chain) was captured by sequencing in a study of neurological immune-mediated disorders. General study points: The repertoires of 18 of 34 multiple sclerosis patients fell into one related-CDR3 cluster (a possible signature) under phylogenetic grouping.

This clonotype has ten or more counts. The antigen remains undetermined. 5'RACE with 10-nucleotide random UMIs produced the cDNA. Every sequencing run generated in excess of 180 million TCR-beta sequences. These sequences covered 15-18 subjects. TCRdb re-called the 5' RACE reads through MiXCR, storing one row per CDR3 protein. The sample lists about 66,000 distinct CDR3 sequences, 3.5% to 5.5% occurring once. The starting material, 2 million PBMCs stored at -80 C, gave rise to the unsorted libraries. Germline V gene lookup returns CDR1 SGHRS and CDR2 YFSETQ. V gave up 3 bases and J gave up 0 bases, with 13 bases separating them. The CDR3 is 16 amino acids.

The chain employs TRBV5-1 and TRBJ1-3, with D possibly TRBD1 on 5 matching bases. This TCR was sampled from a man younger than 45 with multiple sclerosis. Sequenced input: PBMCs. In DNA, the CDR3 is TGCGCCAGCAGCTCGAATGACAGATCCTCTGGAAACACCATATATTTT. This sequence encodes CASSSNDRSSGNTIYF.